The clone carrying this TCR beta chain turned up a few times. Its target is unknown. The sample contains more than one DNA sequence encoding this CDR3. Using CD45RO/CCR7/CD25/CD127/CD95/CD27, CD4+ naive, central memory, regulatory and stem cell-like memory cells were sorted. Looked up from germline, CDR1 is MDHEN and CDR2 is SYDVKM. Between the trimmed V and J ends, which lost 4 bases and 2 bases, there was a span of 3 bases. This CDR3 is 12 amino acids long. The source of the sample is a study of beta chain features in type 1 diabetes. Study-wide findings and caveats: TCRB CDR3s were moderately but significantly shorter in Type 1 diabetes patients in all four CD4+ subsets.

The whole isolated RNA underwent reverse transcription, so sequencing captured expressed TCRB transcripts. Some clones are missing from TCRdb's copy, which holds only in-frame ones; the method was immunoSEQ multiplex PCR. The sample lists around 150,000 clones; 9% to 12% were seen once. The material sequenced was central memory CD4+ T cells from blood. The chain employs TRBV28 and TRBJ1-5; D is unresolved. This clonotype was sampled from a man aged 30 to 39 with type 1 diabetes. The CDR3 region is CASSSGNQPQHF. DNA of the CDR3: TGTGCCAGCAGTTCTGGCAATCAGCCCCAGCATTTT.